Below, 19 T cell receptor beta chains from the same sample are listed, as sequenced in a study of regulatory T cells in long-lasting Graves disease. Time point specified: newly diagnosed GD, antithyroid drugs for less than 3 months. From PBMCs, RNA was extracted and then used to make the TCR library. Arm-PCR of CDR3 regions with iRepertoire HTBI primers generated TCR beta libraries. TCRdb processed the multiplex PCR reads anew with MiXCR; each CDR3 protein has one entry. The sample lists hundreds of thousands of distinct CDR3 sequences, approximately 15% occurring once. These data were also filed under a second study, of T cells in Graves' hyperthyroidism and ophthalmopathy.

Sequenced here: peripheral blood mononuclear cells (PBMCs), sampled at new diagnosis, from a patient treated with antithyroid drugs. The source is a woman aged 25 to 39 with Graves disease.

This clonotype has a count of ten or more. The gene calls are TRBV28 and TRBJ2-3, with 7 bases matching TRBD2. The CDR3 is made up of 12 amino acids. After removal of 6 bases from V and 10 bases from J, the junction contained 7 bases not matched to a gene. The germline gives CDR1 MDHEN, CDR2 SYDVKM. The CDR3 sequence is CASRLGGSAQYF. The CDR3 DNA reads as TGTGCCAGCAGACTCGGGGGGAGTGCGCAGTATTTT.

Many counts were recorded for this clonotype. V and J are TRBV12-3 or TRBV12-4 and TRBJ2-7; a possible D gene is TRBD2 (6 bases). There are 14 residues in the CDR3. Trimming cost V 3 bases and J 4 bases, with 13 bases left between them. CDR3 in amino acids: CASSFEEGQYEQYF. The CDR3 DNA is TGTGCCAGCAGTTTCGAGGAGGGCCAATACGAGCAGTACTTC.

There are many counts of this clonotype. The chain is built from TRBV6-5 and TRBJ1-1; D is uncertain. Germline V gene data show CDR1 as MNHEY and CDR2 as SVGAGI. V gave up 4 bases and J gave up 1 base, with 7 bases separating them. The CDR3 length is 13 residues. The CDR3 DNA follows: TGTGCCAGCAGTTGGGAAGGGAACACTGAAGCTTTCTTT. Encoded protein: CASSWEGNTEAFF.

In its sample, this clonotype was seen many times. J is TRBJ1-1 and V is TRBV12-3 or TRBV12-4; D remains unclear. V dropped 7 bases and J dropped 4 bases, with 13 bases sitting between them. CDR3 size: 13 residues. The DNA of the CDR3 is TGTGCCAGCATGAGGGTTGGAGCCACTGAAGCTTTCTTT. Encoded protein: CASMRVGATEAFF.

The J gene is TRBJ2-2, the V gene TRBV5-1; D remains ambiguous. CDR1 is SGHRS and CDR2 is YFSETQ in the germline V gene. With 5 bases removed from V and 1 base from J, the gap between germline ends came to 12 bases. This CDR3 is 15 amino acids long. The CDR3 region has the DNA TGCGCCAGCAGGGGCGGATCCGTGAACACCGGGGAGCTGTTTTTT. Protein product: CASRGGSVNTGELFF.

At least ten counts were recorded for this clonotype. The chain uses TRBV28 and TRBJ2-3, with D possibly TRBD1 on 5 matching bases. CDR1 MDHEN and CDR2 SYDVKM come from the germline V gene. V was cut by 4 bases and J by 5 bases, with 19 bases left in between. The CDR3 sequence is 16 residues long. The DNA for the CDR3 is TGTGCCAGCAGTTCCTATAGCCCCCAGGGAAAAGATACGCAGTATTTT. It codes for CASSSYSPQGKDTQYF.

This clonotype has only a few counts. The rearrangement uses TRBV5-1 and TRBJ2-1; D is perhaps TRBD2 (6 bases). Trimming took 0 bases from V and 10 from J, leaving 23 bases between them. The CDR3 is made up of 17 amino acids. Per germline, CDR1 SGHRS and CDR2 YFSETQ. The CDR3 bases are TGCGCCAGCAGCTTGGGGAGGGTAGCGGAAGGGTCCTACGAGCAGTTCTTC. It yields the protein CASSLGRVAEGSYEQFF. The full variable domain, with the rest looked up from reference TRBV5-1 and TRBJ2-1, is KAGVTQTPRYLIKTRGQQVTLSCSPISGHRSVSWYQQTPGQGLQFLFEYFSETQRNKGNFPGRFSGRQFSNSRSEMNVSTLELGDSALYLCASSLGRVAEGSYEQFFGPGTRLTVL.

Ten or more counts support this clonotype. The CDR3 region is CASSSDREGEQFF. The CDR3 region has the DNA TGTGCCAGCAGCTCGGACAGGGAAGGGGAGCAGTTCTTC. This chain connects TRBV7-2 to TRBJ2-1, with 8 nucleotides matching TRBD1. V lost 4 bases to trimming and J lost 10 bases; unmatched junction nucleotides: 6. The CDR3 length is 13 residues. Germline V gene data show CDR1 as SGHTA and CDR2 as FQGNSA.

This clonotype was recorded many times. The V call is TRBV6-5, the J call TRBJ2-3; TRBD2 is a possible D gene (5 bases). The CDR3 sequence is 15 residues long. Germline assignment: CDR1 MNHEY and CDR2 SVGAGI. V shed 2 bases and J shed 1 base, with 10 bases lying between them. CDR3 DNA: TGTGCCAGCAGTTACCTCGGACTCCGCACAGATACGCAGTATTTT. It yields the protein CASSYLGLRTDTQYF.

This clonotype has a handful of counts. The CDR3 DNA is TGTGCCAGCAGGGGCCTTGGCGATGAGCAGTTCTTC. Translation gives CASRGLGDEQFF. The chain combines TRBV6-2 or TRBV6-3 with TRBJ2-1; D is undetermined. The V end was cut by 6 bases, the J end by 8 bases, with 11 bases between. The germline CDR1 and CDR2 sequences are MNHEY and SVGEGT. The CDR3 has 12 residues.

V gene TRBV30 combines with J gene TRBJ2-2; 7 bases are a match to TRBD1. Germline V gene sequence: CDR1 GTSNPN, CDR2 SVGIG (reference sequence). J gave up 5 bases and V 0 bases, and 6 bases lay outside the gene matches. The CDR3 loop spans 15 amino acids. CDR3 in DNA: TGTGCCTGGAGTGTAACGACAGGGTATACCGGGGAGCTGTTTTTT. Protein sequence: CAWSVTTGYTGELFF.

This clonotype was seen a single time. The CDR3 coding sequence is TGTGCCAGCTCACCAAGGACTCCCACCTACAATGAGCAGTTCTTC. Residues: CASSPRTPTYNEQFF. The chain carries TRBV18 and TRBJ2-1; D might be TRBD2 (5 bases). V lost 2 bases and J lost 2, with 10 bases in between. In germline, CDR1 is KGHSH, CDR2 LQKENI. This CDR3 comprises 15 residues. Filled out from reference TRBV18 and TRBJ2-1, the complete variable domain reads NAGVMQNPRHLVRRRGQEARLRCSPMKGHSHVYWYRQLPEEGLKFMVYLQKENIIDESGMPKERFSAEFPKEGPSILRIQQVVRGDSAAYFCASSPRTPTYNEQFFGPGTRLTVL.

The chain links TRBV6-4 to TRBJ1-2, with no clear D. The V end lost 2 bases, the J end lost 8 bases, and 12 bases lay between the germline ends. The CDR3 runs 13 residues. Germline assignment: CDR1 MRHNA and CDR2 SNTAGT. CDR3 residues: CASSDPRARGYTF. CDR3 sequence (DNA): TGTGCCAGCAGTGACCCGAGGGCGCGGGGCTACACCTTC.

This clonotype was observed at least ten times. In nucleotides, the CDR3 is TGCAGTGCTACACCTAGCGTCCACGAGCAGTACTTC. Its translation: CSATPSVHEQYF. V is TRBV20-1 and J is TRBJ2-7; possible D gene TRBD2, 6 bases. Germline CDR1 and CDR2: DFQATT and SNEGSKA (reference sequence). This CDR3 spans 12 amino acids. V was cut by 4 bases and J by 5 bases, with 12 bases left in between.

The chain carries TRBV30 and TRBJ2-3; perhaps D is TRBD1 or TRBD2 (5 bases each). The germline gives CDR1 GTSNPN, CDR2 SVGIG (reference sequence). V was pared by 7 bases and J by 6 bases, with 20 bases between. The CDR3 has 14 amino acids. In DNA, the CDR3 is TGTGCCTCTTCTACACTCCTCGGGGCCGATACGCAGTATTTT. This encodes CASSTLLGADTQYF.

This clonotype has at least ten counts. The rearrangement joins TRBV24-1 to TRBJ1-4, with D uncertain. The ends were cut back, 5 bases at V and 3 bases at J, with 12 bases in the middle. The length of the CDR3 is 15 residues. In germline, CDR1 is KGHDR, CDR2 SFDVKD. Written as DNA, the CDR3 is TGTGCCACCAGTGTAACGACGGGGTCTAATGAAAAACTGTTTTTT. Protein product: CATSVTTGSNEKLFF.

This chain connects TRBV18 to TRBJ1-1, with D unclear. CDR3 length equals 15 residues. V was pared by 3 bases and J by 1 base, with 12 bases between. CDR1 KGHSH and CDR2 LQKENI come from the germline V gene. For the CDR3, the DNA is TGTGCCAGCTCACCGCTTAGTCAGCCGAACACTGAAGCTTTCTTT. This translates into CASSPLSQPNTEAFF.

This clonotype was seen more than once but under ten times. This sequence joins TRBV6-1 and TRBJ2-2; 7 bases fit TRBD2. Germline lookup yields CDR1 MNHNS and CDR2 SASEGT. The CDR3 runs 14 residues. The trim removed 8 bases at V and 5 bases at J, leaving 8 bases unmatched. CDR3 sequence: CASVRKRDTGELFF. The CDR3 nucleotides are TGTGCCAGCGTGAGGAAGCGGGATACCGGGGAGCTGTTTTTT.

This clonotype was detected many times. The chain has TRBV6-1 and TRBJ2-7; D unresolved. This CDR3 is 12 amino acids long. Germline V gene sequence: CDR1 MNHNS, CDR2 SASEGT. Trimming removed 1 base at V and 2 bases at J, with 3 bases between. CDR3 nucleotide sequence: TGTGCCAGCAGTGAAGTAACCTACGAGCAGTACTTC. Amino acid sequence: CASSEVTYEQYF.